This T cell receptor beta chain was found in a study of vaccination and CD4 T cells after COVID-19. Sequencing of cultured CD4+ T cell DNA used the Oncomine TCR Beta short-read assay. TCRdb called the PCR reads again in MiXCR, with one record for every CDR3 protein. The sample has 8,500 to 13,000 distinct CDR3 sequences, 40% to 55% seen once. This CDR3 comprises 14 residues. J lost 2 bases, V lost 4 bases, and 4 bases had no gene match. CDR1 is MNHNS, CDR2 SASEGT, per germline. Documented treatment: 10-day PBMC culture with coronavirus spike peptide pools or control peptides (ViraFEST assay). It was with 9 to 10 IU/ml IL-2 and around 10 ug/ml peptide pools that 2.2 million or so PBMCs per well were cultured. In this sample, this clonotype turned up a few times. Its antigen is currently unknown.

Sequencing was performed on CD4+ T cells from blood, cultured in vitro. This TCR came from a human donor who had recovered from COVID-19. The chain combines TRBV6-1 with TRBJ1-1; 7 bases match TRBD1. Here the CDR3 reads CASSVGQANTEAFF. The CDR3 DNA is TGTGCCAGCAGTGTTGGACAGGCTAACACTGAAGCTTTCTTT.